The entry that follows covers one TCR beta chain sequence. This record belongs to a study of blood T cell repertoires in COVID-19. TCRdb's table, derived via immunoSEQ multiplex PCR, lists solely in-frame clones and lacks some. The table records about 190,000 clones, approximately 90% of them present only once. The sample was peripheral blood. The TCR comes from a young man with acute or convalescent COVID-19.

CDR3 amino acids: CASHLQQNTEAFF. As DNA, the CDR3 is TGTGCCAGCCACCTACAGCAGAACACTGAAGCTTTCTTT. The chain has TRBV12-3 or TRBV12-4 and TRBJ1-1, with D unclear. The CDR3 runs 13 residues. V was trimmed by 8 bases and J by 1 base, leaving 11 bases between them.